The 18 T cell receptor beta chains below come from one sample, sequenced in a study of T cell responses to AZD1222 COVID-19 vaccine. Using immunoSEQ multiplex PCR, the repertoire was profiled, and TCRdb retains in-frame clones only, with some absent. The sample has over 140,000 clones; 92% are singletons. The sample in question was peripheral blood, obtained 28 days after the second AZD1222 dose. These receptors all stem from an adult who received the AZD1222 COVID-19 vaccine.

The gene calls are TRBV28 and TRBJ2-7; TRBD1 matches at 10 bases. The junction had 10 bases not matched to a gene; V was cut back by 3 bases and J by 5 bases. Germline V gives CDR1 MDHEN, CDR2 SYDVKM. The CDR3 contains 16 residues. CDR3 DNA sequence: TGTGCCAGCAGTTTTCCGAGACAGGGGGCTGAGGACGAGCAGTACTTC. Its protein product is CASSFPRQGAEDEQYF.

CDR3 DNA: TGTGCCAGCTCACCTAACGACCCAAAACTCAACTATGGCTACACCTTC. This encodes CASSPNDPKLNYGYTF. The chain uses TRBV18 and TRBJ1-2; D is undetermined. Germline CDR1 is KGHSH and CDR2 is LQKENI. The CDR3 loop spans 16 amino acids. V lost 3 bases, J lost 2 bases, and 16 bases lay in between.

The chain joins TRBV28 to TRBJ1-3, with D tentatively TRBD1 (6 bases). Germline values: CDR1 MDHEN, CDR2 SYDVKM. V was trimmed by 4 bases and J by 0 bases, leaving 10 bases between them. The CDR3 contains 15 residues. The CDR3, as DNA: TGTGCCAGCAGTTCCGGACAGATCTCTGGAAACACCATATATTTT. This translates into CASSSGQISGNTIYF.

The chain uses TRBV6-5 and TRBJ1-1; D not resolved. In germline, CDR1 is MNHEY, CDR2 SVGAGI. This CDR3 region has 14 residues. V lost 6 bases to trimming and J lost 0 bases, with 11 bases between them. CDR3 in amino acids: CASRVGLMNTEAFF. CDR3 DNA sequence: TGTGCCAGCAGGGTAGGATTAATGAACACTGAAGCTTTCTTT.

The chain combines TRBV28 with TRBJ2-4; TRBD1 matches 8 bases. Germline V lookup: CDR1 MDHEN, CDR2 SYDVKM. The length of the CDR3 is 16 residues. J was trimmed by 3 bases and V by 0 bases; bases with no gene match: 4. This chain's CDR3 is CASSLWVTGVKNIQYF. The CDR3, as DNA: TGTGCCAGCAGTTTATGGGTGACAGGGGTCAAAAACATTCAGTACTTC.

This sequence joins TRBV20-1 and TRBJ1-3, with D perhaps matching TRBD1 (5 bases). In germline, CDR1 is DFQATT, CDR2 SNEGSKA (reference sequence). There are 11 residues in the CDR3. Trimming shortened V by 5 bases and J by 8 bases, and 10 bases separated the two germline ends. CDR3 amino acids: CSARGWDTIYF. The CDR3 DNA reads TGCAGTGCTCGGGGGTGGGACACCATATATTTT.

The rearrangement uses TRBV9 and TRBJ1-6; 11 bases map to TRBD1. The CDR3 spans 15 residues. With 5 bases clipped from V and 5 bases from J, the junction kept 3 bases outside the gene matches. The V gene's germline CDR1 is SGDLS and CDR2 YYNGEE. CDR3 DNA sequence: TGTGCCAGCAGAGGACAGGGGGCGAATAATTCACCCCTCCACTTT. Translation: CASRGQGANNSPLHF.

This sequence joins TRBV4-1 and TRBJ1-5; D not certain. The CDR3 extends over 15 amino acids. Trimming shortened V by 0 bases and J by 2 bases, and 8 bases separated the two germline ends. The germline V gene has CDR1 MGHRA and CDR2 YSYEKL. CDR3 DNA: TGCGCCAGCAGCCAAGAAGAATGGGGCAATCAGCCCCAGCATTTT. Amino acids: CASSQEEWGNQPQHF.

Comment on this clone: At one boundary the junction diverges from the germline segment, which might be a read error. The rearrangement links TRBV7-9 to TRBJ1-5; no reliable D call. Germline V gene data show CDR1 as SEHNR and CDR2 as FQNEAQ (reference sequence). This CDR3 has 8 residues. The CDR3 is CASSPASF. CDR3 bases: TGTGCCAGCAGCCCCGCTTCTTTT.

This clone was detected a few times. This rearrangement joins TRBV7-9 to TRBJ2-7, with D possibly matching TRBD2 (6 bases). Looked up from germline, CDR1 is SEHNR and CDR2 is FQNEAQ (reference sequence). Trimming removed 1 base from V and 5 bases from J, with 15 bases in between. This CDR3 spans 15 amino acids. The CDR3 DNA reads TGTGCCAGCAGCTTAGGTGCCGGGAGAAGCCACGAGCAGTACTTC. Translated, it gives CASSLGAGRSHEQYF.

The V call is TRBV9, the J call TRBJ1-1; D is undetermined. The length of the CDR3 is 14 residues. V lost 3 bases and J 1 base, leaving 10 bases between the germline ends. Per germline, CDR1 SGDLS and CDR2 YYNGEE. CDR3 in amino acids: CASSGGGRNTEAFF. CDR3 DNA sequence: TGTGCCAGCAGCGGGGGAGGACGGAACACTGAAGCTTTCTTT.

V and J are TRBV5-4 and TRBJ2-3; TRBD2 matches at 8 bases. J lost 4 bases, V lost 0 bases, and 7 bases had no gene match. The CDR3 covers 16 residues. Germline CDR1 and CDR2: SGHNT and YYREEE (reference sequence). In DNA form, the CDR3 reads TGTGCCAGCAGCTTGGCCGGGCTAGCGGGTTCAGATACGCAGTATTTT. Its protein is CASSLAGLAGSDTQYF.

This sequence joins TRBV7-2 and TRBJ2-6; 9 nucleotides align to TRBD1. Trimming took 5 bases from V and 4 from J; bases not matched to a gene: 3. This CDR3 is built from 15 residues. Per germline, CDR1 SGHTA and CDR2 FQGNSA. CDR3 DNA: TGTGCCAGCAGCCGGACAGGGGCCGGGGCCAACGTCCTGACTTTC. Translating it yields CASSRTGAGANVLTF.

The J gene is TRBJ1-5, the V gene TRBV30, with D perhaps matching TRBD1 (6 bases). This CDR3 contains 13 residues. The germline V gene has CDR1 GTSNPN and CDR2 SVGIG (reference sequence). CDR3 nucleotide sequence: TGTGCTGGGGGGCACGGGGCCAATCAGCCCCAGCATTTT. Its protein is CAGGHGANQPQHF.

The V call is TRBV4-1, the J call TRBJ2-3; 9 bases are a match to TRBD2. This CDR3 has 17 amino acids. J lost 2 bases, V lost 0 bases, and 6 bases had no gene match. The germline CDR1 and CDR2 sequences are MGHRA and YSYEKL. Here the CDR3 DNA reads TGCGCCAGCAGCCAAGATCCAGCGGGAGGCTACACAGATACGCAGTATTTT. It yields the protein CASSQDPAGGYTDTQYF.

The J gene is TRBJ1-3, the V gene TRBV11-2; 7 bases match TRBD1. The CDR3 totals 15 residues. J was trimmed by 0 bases and V by 3 bases; bases with no gene match: 2. From germline, CDR1 is SGHAT and CDR2 FQNNGV. In nucleotides, the CDR3 is TGTGCCAGCAGCTTGACAGGGAGCTCTGGAAACACCATATATTTT. Translation: CASSLTGSSGNTIYF.

This chain uses TRBV5-5 with TRBJ2-7; no reliable D call. Germline V gene sequence: CDR1 SGHKS, CDR2 YYEKEE (reference sequence). V lost 0 bases to trimming and J lost 3 bases, with 13 bases between them. The CDR3 loop spans 15 amino acids. CDR3 sequence reads: CASSLGPADVYEQYF. CDR3 bases: TGTGCCAGCAGCTTGGGTCCAGCTGATGTCTACGAGCAGTACTTC.

The chain joins TRBV5-1 to TRBJ2-5; 7 nucleotides agree with TRBD1. CDR1 and CDR2 (germline): SGHRS, YFSETQ. This CDR3 contains 14 residues. J lost 3 bases, V lost 4 bases, and 6 bases had no gene match. The chain's CDR3 is CASSPGTAKETQYF. In nucleotides, the CDR3 is TGCGCCAGCAGCCCTGGGACAGCAAAAGAGACCCAGTACTTC.